Below are 24 T cell receptor beta chains sequenced from a single sample in a study of memory CD4+ T cells and cytomegalovirus serostatus. The sort gate was single viable CD3+CD4+CD8-CD45RO+ cells for memory CD4+ T cells. Clones were read by immunoSEQ multiplex PCR, and TCRdb kept only the in-frame ones, dropping some. The repertoire has about 57,000 clones, 70% to 80% of them found once; the top ten carry around 0.83%. The material sequenced was memory CD4+ T cells from blood. The receptors were sampled from an adult in good health and CMV-seronegative.

This clone was observed a handful of times. This rearrangement joins TRBV2 to TRBJ1-4; D is possibly TRBD1 (5 bases). Germline-derived CDR1 and CDR2 are SNHLY and FYNNEI. The CDR3 loop spans 13 amino acids. V was trimmed by 7 bases and J by 8 bases, leaving 14 bases between them. CDR3 residues: CASIRWQGEKLFF. In DNA form, the CDR3 reads TGTGCCAGCATCCGCTGGCAGGGCGAAAAACTGTTTTTT. The entire variable domain, with the rest obtained from reference TRBV2 and TRBJ1-4, is as follows: EPEVTQTPSHQVTQMGQEVILRCVPISNHLYFYWYRQILGQKVEFLVSFYNNEISEKSEIFDDQFSVERPDGSNFTLKIRSTKLEDSAMYFCASIRWQGEKLFFGSGTQLSVL.

J is TRBJ1-5 and V is TRBV27; tentative D call: TRBD1 (5 bases). Trimming cost V 1 base and J 7 bases, with 14 bases left between them. Germline V gene lookup returns CDR1 MNHEY and CDR2 SMNVEV (reference sequence). The CDR3 covers 15 residues. The CDR3 nucleotides are TGTGCCAGCAGTTTATTGTGGACGGGGGAACAGCCCCAGCATTTT. Translation: CASSLLWTGEQPQHF.

The chain uses TRBV12-5 and TRBJ1-1; D remains ambiguous. CDR3 length: 12 residues. Deletions cut 11 bases from V and 2 bases from J, with 12 bases between. Per germline, CDR1 LGHNT and CDR2 FRNRAP. The CDR3 here is CAGAPGNTEAFF. CDR3 bases: TGTGCTGGAGCCCCCGGTAACACTGAAGCTTTCTTT.

The chain carries TRBV5-8 and TRBJ1-1, with TRBD1 matching over 10 bases. Germline values: CDR1 SGHTS, CDR2 YDEGEE. This CDR3 comprises 15 residues. The V gene end was trimmed by 5 bases and the J gene end by 6 bases; junction bases not matched to a gene: 10. The CDR3 protein is CASRTGTGDSAEAFF. DNA of the CDR3: TGTGCCAGCAGAACCGGGACAGGGGATTCCGCTGAAGCTTTCTTT.

The chain links TRBV5-1 to TRBJ2-4; D gene unclear. The germline gives CDR1 SGHRS, CDR2 YFSETQ. This CDR3 contains 13 residues. V dropped 0 bases and J dropped 13 bases, with 14 bases sitting between them. The CDR3: CASSLGGDPDQYF. The CDR3 DNA reads as TGCGCCAGCAGCTTGGGGGGTGACCCCGACCAGTACTTC.

This clone was seen more than once but under ten times. V gene TRBV5-6 combines with J gene TRBJ2-1; D is possibly TRBD1 (6 bases). V was pared by 0 bases and J by 0 bases, with 10 bases between. There are 16 residues in the CDR3. Per germline, CDR1 SGHDT and CDR2 YYEEEE. The CDR3 reads CASSLAGVSSYNEQFF. The CDR3 DNA reads TGTGCCAGCAGCTTGGCAGGGGTAAGCTCCTACAATGAGCAGTTCTTC.

J is TRBJ2-7 and V is TRBV6-1; no definite D call. Trimming removed 10 bases at V and 3 bases at J, with 16 bases between. The CDR3 totals 13 residues. From germline, CDR1 is MNHNS and CDR2 SASEGT. The CDR3 is CATRLREIYEQYF. The CDR3 DNA is TGTGCCACCCGCCTTCGAGAGATCTACGAGCAGTACTTC.

J is TRBJ2-4 and V is TRBV10-3; D remains unclear. CDR1 ENHRY and CDR2 SYGVKD come from the germline V gene. This CDR3 is 14 amino acids long. With 0 bases removed from V and 5 bases from J, the gap between germline ends came to 8 bases. For the CDR3, the DNA is TGTGCCATCAGTGAGTCCGGCCAGGAAAACATTCAGTACTTC. It is translated as CAISESGQENIQYF.

The chain recombines TRBV7-6 with TRBJ1-4; 7 bases are shared with TRBD1. This CDR3 region has 15 residues. From germline, CDR1 is SGHVS and CDR2 FNYEAQ. The trim removed 6 bases at V and 7 bases at J, leaving 11 bases unmatched. CDR3 nucleotide sequence: TGTGCCAGCAGTCTCTCAGGGGGGGTCGCTGAAAAACTGTTTTTT. It yields the protein CASSLSGGVAEKLFF. The full variable domain, completed using reference TRBV7-6 and TRBJ1-4, is GAGVSQSPRYKVTKRGQDVALRCDPISGHVSLYWYRQALGQGPEFLTYFNYEAQQDKSGLPNDRFSAERPEGSISTLTIQRTEQRDSAMYRCASSLSGGVAEKLFFGSGTQLSVL.

J is TRBJ2-3 and V is TRBV28, with D possibly called TRBD1 or TRBD2 (5 bases each). The length of the CDR3 is 11 residues. Germline CDR1 is MDHEN and CDR2 is SYDVKM. The V and J ends lost 6 bases and 6 bases respectively, with 7 bases between them. The CDR3 loop is CASSWGDTQYF. The DNA of the CDR3 is TGTGCCAGCAGCTGGGGGGATACGCAGTATTTT.

This clone has just a few counts. The chain carries TRBV19 and TRBJ1-1; D not certain. The CDR3 totals 12 residues. Germline V gene sequence: CDR1 LNHDA, CDR2 SQIVND (reference sequence). With 7 bases removed from V and 4 bases from J, the gap between germline ends came to 10 bases. The CDR3 DNA reads TGTGCCAGTATGGAAGTGGGCACTGAAGCTTTCTTT. Translated: CASMEVGTEAFF.

V gene TRBV2 combines with J gene TRBJ1-4, with TRBD1 as a possible D gene (6 bases). The germline V and J ends were trimmed by 6 bases and 5 bases, with 16 bases remaining between them. Germline CDR1 is SNHLY and CDR2 is FYNNEI. The CDR3 totals 15 residues. The CDR3 spells CASSLLGGGNEKLFF. The DNA for the CDR3 is TGTGCCAGCAGCCTCCTGGGAGGGGGGAATGAAAAACTGTTTTTT.

The rearrangement uses TRBV25-1 and TRBJ2-1, with 7 bases fitting TRBD2. The V and J ends lost 4 bases and 2 bases, in that order; junction bases with no gene match: 5. Per germline, CDR1 MGHDK and CDR2 SYGVNS. The CDR3 runs 15 residues. Written as DNA, the CDR3 is TGTGCCAGCAGTGTTGGCGGGGGACCCTACAATGAGCAGTTCTTC. This gives the protein CASSVGGGPYNEQFF.

The chain has TRBV28 and TRBJ2-7; D perhaps matches TRBD2 (6 bases). Germline V lookup: CDR1 MDHEN, CDR2 SYDVKM. The CDR3 spans 10 residues. V lost 4 bases, J lost 12 bases, and 10 bases lay in between. The CDR3 protein is CASSSGEMYF. DNA for the CDR3: TGTGCCAGCAGTTCGGGGGAGATGTACTTC.

CDR3 nucleotide sequence: TGTGCCAGCAGTGCGGACACTGGAAACACCATATATTTT. It codes for CASSADTGNTIYF. The V and J genes are TRBV6-1 and TRBJ1-3, with a possible D match to TRBD1 (5 bases). Trimming left V 4 bases short and J 2 bases short, with 6 bases between. CDR1 and CDR2 (germline): MNHNS, SASEGT. The CDR3 sequence is 13 residues long.

The chain is built from TRBV2 and TRBJ1-6, with a weak D call TRBD1 (6 bases). CDR1 is SNHLY and CDR2 is FYNNEI in the germline V gene. CDR3 length: 17 amino acids. Deletions cut 3 bases from V and 3 bases from J, with 15 bases between. The DNA of the CDR3 is TGTGCCAGCAGTGATCGGGGGGCGCAGGGCTATAATTCACCCCTCCACTTT. Protein: CASSDRGAQGYNSPLHF.

The rearrangement uses TRBV28 and TRBJ2-2, with TRBD1 identical over 11 bases. J was trimmed by 2 bases and V by 1 base; bases with no gene match: 3. The CDR3 spans 17 residues. Looked up from germline, CDR1 is MDHEN and CDR2 is SYDVKM. CDR3 residues: CASSLSWTGGNTGELFF. CDR3 bases: TGTGCCAGCAGTTTATCGTGGACAGGGGGCAACACCGGGGAGCTGTTTTTT.

The chain is built from TRBV5-1 and TRBJ2-7; D remains ambiguous. The CDR3 is 13 residues long. V was cut by 2 bases and J by 4 bases, with 10 bases left in between. Germline CDR1 SGHRS, CDR2 YFSETQ. The CDR3 nucleotides are TGCGCCAGCAGCTTACTGGTAGGATACGAGCAGTACTTC. Translating gives CASSLLVGYEQYF.

The V gene is TRBV5-6, the J gene TRBJ1-1; D not resolved. Trimming took 4 bases from V and 4 from J, leaving 11 bases between them. CDR3 length equals 13 residues. Germline V gene data show CDR1 as SGHDT and CDR2 as YYEEEE. The CDR3 DNA reads as TGTGCCAGCAGCCCGCGGGTGTTCACTGAAGCTTTCTTT. Translating it yields CASSPRVFTEAFF.

The CDR3 nucleotides are TGTGCCACCAGCATACGGGGGGGCGGTGAGACCCAGTACTTC. It is translated as CATSIRGGGETQYF. This chain uses TRBV15 with TRBJ2-5; 8 positions agree with TRBD2. V dropped 4 bases and J dropped 5; count of bases not matched to a gene: 6. The CDR3 contains 14 residues. Per the germline V gene, CDR1 is LNHNV and CDR2 is YYDKDF (reference sequence).

The genes are TRBV5-1 and TRBJ1-6; the D is unclear. Per germline, CDR1 SGHRS and CDR2 YFSETQ. Between the trimmed V and J ends, which lost 1 base and 0 bases, there was a span of 20 bases. This CDR3 has 20 residues. The DNA of the CDR3 is TGCGCCAGCAGCTTGTTCGGGCTAGAACAGTCAAGCTCCTATAATTCACCCCTCCACTTT. This gives the protein CASSLFGLEQSSSYNSPLHF.

The chain uses TRBV18 and TRBJ1-2, with unresolved D. V shed 3 bases and J shed 6 bases, with 5 bases lying between them. Germline loops: CDR1 KGHSH, CDR2 LQKENI. The CDR3 covers 11 residues. The CDR3 region has the DNA TGTGCCAGCTCACCCTCCCATGGCTACACCTTC. Translating gives CASSPSHGYTF. Based on the CDR3 plus reference TRBV18 and TRBJ1-2, the full variable domain is NAGVMQNPRHLVRRRGQEARLRCSPMKGHSHVYWYRQLPEEGLKFMVYLQKENIIDESGMPKERFSAEFPKEGPSILRIQQVVRGDSAAYFCASSPSHGYTFGSGTRLTVV.

V gene TRBV6-6 combines with J gene TRBJ1-5; tentative D call: TRBD1 (5 bases). Germline-derived CDR1 and CDR2 are MNHNY and SVGAGI (reference sequence). This CDR3 comprises 13 residues. V gave up 2 bases and J gave up 10 bases, with 12 bases separating them. This CDR3 reads CASSYRGGDPQHF. The CDR3 nucleotides are TGTGCCAGCAGTTACAGGGGTGGCGACCCCCAGCATTTT.

This rearrangement joins TRBV29-1 to TRBJ1-2; 9 bases map to TRBD1. Looked up from germline, CDR1 is SQVTM and CDR2 is ANQGSEA. Losses at the gene ends were 4 bases for V and 8 bases for J; bases not matched to a gene: 8. This CDR3 contains 13 residues. The CDR3 is CSVVGGQGKGYTF. The CDR3 DNA is TGCAGCGTTGTGGGGGGACAGGGAAAGGGCTACACCTTC.